This T cell receptor beta chain was sequenced for a study of blood T cell repertoires in COVID-19. The overall study: In each case, the material was cDNA or gDNA derived from T cells, B-cell-depleted T cells, or PBMCs.

Measured with immunoSEQ multiplex PCR; TCRdb has only the in-frame clones, and not every one. The sample lists 120,000 to 150,000 clones, roughly 84% occurring once. Germline loops: CDR1 KGHSH, CDR2 LQKENI. This CDR3 has 16 residues. The ends lost 2 bases at V and 5 bases at J; junction bases unmatched: 9. Living in 24 US areas, the participants were between roughly 18 and 89 years of age. Participant reports of clinical history set cohort assignment. Within 2 weeks before study entry, exposed participants met a COVID-19 case. Material for sequencing was PBMCs or T cells enriched from blood (not recorded which). The chain has TRBV18 and TRBJ1-1; the match to TRBD1 covers 9 bases. The clonotype comes from a woman aged 50 to 60 who had been exposed to COVID-19. The CDR3 coding sequence is TGTGCCAGCTCACCATGGAGGGGACAGGGTTGGACTGAAGCTTTCTTT. This translates into CASSPWRGQGWTEAFF.